This T cell receptor (beta chain) derives from a study of shared clonotypes between healthy human individuals. Regarding the study as a whole: Enrolling few donors narrowed the genetic and exposure-history diversity that was represented.

Original handling: In the immunoSEQ data, sequences were junction-only and lacked quality scores, so filtering differed. TCRdb's copy holds only in-frame clones and misses some; the assay was immunoSEQ multiplex PCR. The V and J calls and the clone size are those of that table, but D and trimming were determined from the DNA. The table records about 1.4 million clones, approximately 97% of them present only once. The CDR3 covers 16 residues. V lost 4 bases to trimming and J lost 4 bases, with 18 bases between them. Germline V lookup: CDR1 SGHRS, CDR2 YFSETQ. About this clone itself: The antigen is unknown.

The sequenced sample consisted of naive CD4+ T cells sorted from blood. As to subset: CD45RA+ positively selected. This sequence was found in a man aged 25-45 years in good health. V gene TRBV5-1 combines with J gene TRBJ2-1, with D possibly matching TRBD1 (6 bases). The CDR3 reads CASSHGGSTRYNEQFF. The CDR3 DNA reads TGCGCCAGCAGCCATGGGGGCAGTACGAGATACAATGAGCAGTTCTTC.